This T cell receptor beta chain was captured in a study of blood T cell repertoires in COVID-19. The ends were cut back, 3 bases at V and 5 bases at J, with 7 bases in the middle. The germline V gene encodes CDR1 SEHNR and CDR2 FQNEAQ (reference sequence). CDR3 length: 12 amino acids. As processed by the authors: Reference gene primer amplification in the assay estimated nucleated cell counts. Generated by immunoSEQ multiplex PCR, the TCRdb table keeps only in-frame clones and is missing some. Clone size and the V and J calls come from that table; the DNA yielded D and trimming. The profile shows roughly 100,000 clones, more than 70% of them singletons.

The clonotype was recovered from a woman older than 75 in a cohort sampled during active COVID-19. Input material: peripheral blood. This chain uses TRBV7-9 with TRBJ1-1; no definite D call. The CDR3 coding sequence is TGTGCCAGCAGCTTTGAGTTAACTGAAGCTTTCTTT. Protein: CASSFELTEAFF.